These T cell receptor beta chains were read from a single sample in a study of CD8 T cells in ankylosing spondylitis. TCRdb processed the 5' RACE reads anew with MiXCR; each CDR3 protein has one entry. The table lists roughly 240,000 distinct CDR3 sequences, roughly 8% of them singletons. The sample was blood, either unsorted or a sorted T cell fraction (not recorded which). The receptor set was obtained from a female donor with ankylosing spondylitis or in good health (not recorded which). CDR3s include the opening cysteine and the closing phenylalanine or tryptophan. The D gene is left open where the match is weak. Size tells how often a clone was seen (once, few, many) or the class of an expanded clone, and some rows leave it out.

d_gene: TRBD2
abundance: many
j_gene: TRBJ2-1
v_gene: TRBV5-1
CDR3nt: TGCGCCAGCAGTCCGCTAGCGGACTCCTACAATGAGCAGTTCTTC
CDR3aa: CASSPLADSYNEQFF

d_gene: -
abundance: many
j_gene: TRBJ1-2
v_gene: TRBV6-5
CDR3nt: TGTGCCAGCAGTTACCCGGCGGGGGAGAACTATGGCTACACCTTC
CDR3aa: CASSYPAGENYGYTF

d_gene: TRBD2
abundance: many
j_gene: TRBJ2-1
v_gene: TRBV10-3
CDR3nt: TGTGCCACCCTGACTAGCGGTACCTACAATGAGCAGTTCTTC
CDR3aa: CATLTSGTYNEQFF

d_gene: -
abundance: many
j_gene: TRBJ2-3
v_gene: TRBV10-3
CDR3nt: TGTGCCAGCTCCAATGGCGCCCTAACGGGAGATACGCAGTATTTT
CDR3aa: CASSNGALTGDTQYF

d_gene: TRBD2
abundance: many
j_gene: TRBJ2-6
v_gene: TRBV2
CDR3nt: TGTGCCAGCAGTCGTTCCATAGCGGGAACTGGGGCCAACGTCCTGACTTTC
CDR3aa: CASSRSIAGTGANVLTF

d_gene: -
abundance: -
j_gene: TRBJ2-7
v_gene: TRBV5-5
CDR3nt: TGTGCCAGCAGCTCTGGGCTCTTCTCCTACGAGCAGTACTTC
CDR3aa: CASSSGLFSYEQYF

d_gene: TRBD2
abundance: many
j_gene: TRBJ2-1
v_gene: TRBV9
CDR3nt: TGTGCCAGCAACCAAGCGGGAGGGACCTACAATGAGCAGTTCTTC
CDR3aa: CASNQAGGTYNEQFF

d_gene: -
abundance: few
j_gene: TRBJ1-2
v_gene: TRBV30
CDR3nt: TGTGCCTGGAGTGTACGAGGGGGTGGCTACACCTTC
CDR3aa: CAWSVRGGGYTF

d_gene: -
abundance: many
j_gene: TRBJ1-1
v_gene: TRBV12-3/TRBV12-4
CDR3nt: TGTGCCAGCAGTCTGAGAACCGGTGGCACTGAAGCTTTCTTT
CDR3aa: CASSLRTGGTEAFF

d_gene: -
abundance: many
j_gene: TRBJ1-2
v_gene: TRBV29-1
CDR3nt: TGCAGCGTTGGAGGGGAAGGCTACACCTTC
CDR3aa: CSVGGEGYTF

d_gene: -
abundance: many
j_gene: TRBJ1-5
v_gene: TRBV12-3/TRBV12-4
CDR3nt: TGTGCCAGCAGTTTAACTGTGGTCAGGAGCAATCAGCCCCAGCATTTT
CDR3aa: CASSLTVVRSNQPQHF

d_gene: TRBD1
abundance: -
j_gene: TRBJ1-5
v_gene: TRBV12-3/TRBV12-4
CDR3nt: TGTGCCAGCAGCCCGGACAGGGAGAGGCAGCCCCAGCATTTT
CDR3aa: CASSPDRERQPQHF

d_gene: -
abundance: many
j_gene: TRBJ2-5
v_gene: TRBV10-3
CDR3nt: TGTGCCATCAGGGACAGACAAGAGACCCAGTACTTC
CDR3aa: CAIRDRQETQYF

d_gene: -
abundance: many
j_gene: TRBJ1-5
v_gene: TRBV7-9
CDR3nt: TGTGCCAGCAGCTCCGGGGGAGGGTCGAGCAATCAGCCCCAGCATTTT
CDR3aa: CASSSGGGSSNQPQHF

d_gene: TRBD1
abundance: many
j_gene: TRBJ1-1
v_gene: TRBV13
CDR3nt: TGTGCCAGCAGCTTACAGGGGGGTTTGAACACTGAAGCTTTCTTT
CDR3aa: CASSLQGGLNTEAFF

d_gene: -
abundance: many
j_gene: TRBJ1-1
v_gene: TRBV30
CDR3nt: TGTGCCTGGAGTGCCCGCGGGGGCCCACTGAACACTGAAGCTTTCTTT
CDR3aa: CAWSARGGPLNTEAFF

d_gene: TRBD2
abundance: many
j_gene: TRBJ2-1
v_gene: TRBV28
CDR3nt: TGTGCCAGCAGCCCCTTAGCGGGAGTGGACAATGAGCAGTTCTTC
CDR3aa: CASSPLAGVDNEQFF

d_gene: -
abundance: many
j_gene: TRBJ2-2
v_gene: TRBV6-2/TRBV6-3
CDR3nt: TGTGCCAGCAGGGACGGGGGATACACCGGGGAGCTGTTTTTT
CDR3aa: CASRDGGYTGELFF

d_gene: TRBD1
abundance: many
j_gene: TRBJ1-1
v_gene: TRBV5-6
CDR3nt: TGTGCCAGCAGCTCTACTCTAAGGGGGCCGCGGGTGAACACTGAAGCTTTCTTT
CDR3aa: CASSSTLRGPRVNTEAFF

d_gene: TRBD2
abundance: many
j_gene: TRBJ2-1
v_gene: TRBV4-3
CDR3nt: TGCGCCAGCAGCCAAGATCAACTAGCGGGGTACAATGAGCAGTTCTTC
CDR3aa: CASSQDQLAGYNEQFF

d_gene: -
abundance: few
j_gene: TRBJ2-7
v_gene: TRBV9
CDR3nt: TGTGCCAGCAGCCCGTCAGGGCTGCCCTACGAGCAGTACTTC
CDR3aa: CASSPSGLPYEQYF

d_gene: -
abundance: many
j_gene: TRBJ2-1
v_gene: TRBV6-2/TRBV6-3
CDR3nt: TGTGCCAGCAGTTCCGACCCCACTGTTGAGCAGTTCTTC
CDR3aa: CASSSDPTVEQFF

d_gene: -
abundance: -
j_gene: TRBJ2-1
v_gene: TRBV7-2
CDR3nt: TGTGCCAGCAGCCTGACCATGGCTGCAGGCCATGAGCAGTTCTTC
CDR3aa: CASSLTMAAGHEQFF

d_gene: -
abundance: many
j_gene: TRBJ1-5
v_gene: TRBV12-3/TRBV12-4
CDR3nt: TGTGCCAGCATCGAGGGAGGGAATTTTGGCAATCAGCCCCAGCATTTT
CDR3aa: CASIEGGNFGNQPQHF

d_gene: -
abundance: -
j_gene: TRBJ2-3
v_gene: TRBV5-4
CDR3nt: TGTGCCAGCAGCTTGGGACTAGGAAGCACAGATACGCAGTATTTT
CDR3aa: CASSLGLGSTDTQYF

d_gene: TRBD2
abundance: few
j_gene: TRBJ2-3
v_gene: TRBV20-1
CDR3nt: TGCAGTGCTAGCCTGGGAGGGCCTGTTGATACGCAGTATTTT
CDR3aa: CSASLGGPVDTQYF

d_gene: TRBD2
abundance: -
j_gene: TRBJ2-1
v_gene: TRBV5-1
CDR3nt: TGCGCCAGCAGCTTGCCGGCGGGAGGAGCTTCCTCCTACAATGAGCAGTTCTTC
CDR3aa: CASSLPAGGASSYNEQFF

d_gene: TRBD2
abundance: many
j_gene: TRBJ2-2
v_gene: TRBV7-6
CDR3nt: TGTGCCAGCAGCTTATTGGCTAGCGGGAAGACCGGGGAGCTGTTTTTT
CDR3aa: CASSLLASGKTGELFF

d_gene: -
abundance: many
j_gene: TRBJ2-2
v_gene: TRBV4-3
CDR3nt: TGCGCCAGCAGCCAAGAATTCCGGACAGCTAGAACCGGGGAGCTGTTTTTT
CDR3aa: CASSQEFRTARTGELFF

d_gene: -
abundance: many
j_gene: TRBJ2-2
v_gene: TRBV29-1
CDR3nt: TGCAGCGCAGTACAGGGATCGGACACCGGGGAGCTGTTTTTT
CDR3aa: CSAVQGSDTGELFF

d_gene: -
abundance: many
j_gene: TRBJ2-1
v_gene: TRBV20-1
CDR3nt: TGCAGTGCTAGACCCTCTCCCGGGACCTCTTACAATGAGCAGTTCTTC
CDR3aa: CSARPSPGTSYNEQFF

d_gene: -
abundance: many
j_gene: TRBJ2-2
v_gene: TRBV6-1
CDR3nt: TGTGCCAGCAGTGGCCTTCGAATAAGCAGCGGGGAGCTGTTTTTT
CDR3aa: CASSGLRISSGELFF

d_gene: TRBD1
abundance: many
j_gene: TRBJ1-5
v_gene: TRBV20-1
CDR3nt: TGCAGTGCGAGCGGGACAGGAAACAATTTTAGTCAGCCCCAGCATTTT
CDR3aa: CSASGTGNNFSQPQHF

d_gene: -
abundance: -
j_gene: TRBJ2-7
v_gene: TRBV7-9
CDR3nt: TGTGCCAGCAGCTCCTCCGAGAATTACGAGCAGTACTTC
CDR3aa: CASSSSENYEQYF

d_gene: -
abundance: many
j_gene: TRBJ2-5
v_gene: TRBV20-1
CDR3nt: TGCAGTGCTTTATACTTCCCAGGGGAGACCCAGTACTTC
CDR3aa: CSALYFPGETQYF

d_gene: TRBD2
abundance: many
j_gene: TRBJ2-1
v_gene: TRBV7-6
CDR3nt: TGTGCCAGCAGCCCCACTAGCGGGGATGAGCAGTTCTTC
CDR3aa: CASSPTSGDEQFF

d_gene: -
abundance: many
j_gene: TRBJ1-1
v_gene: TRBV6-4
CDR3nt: TGTGCCAGCACTATTTGGGGGGAGACCGAAGCTTTCTTT
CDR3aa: CASTIWGETEAFF

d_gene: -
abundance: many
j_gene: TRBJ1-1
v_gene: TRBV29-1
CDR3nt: TGCAGCGTTGGACTTAGGGCAGTTGGTGAAGCTTTCTTT
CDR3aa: CSVGLRAVGEAFF

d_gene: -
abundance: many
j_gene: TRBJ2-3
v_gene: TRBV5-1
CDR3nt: TGCGCCAGCAGCTTGGAGGGGGGGACAGATACGCAGTATTTT
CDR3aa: CASSLEGGTDTQYF

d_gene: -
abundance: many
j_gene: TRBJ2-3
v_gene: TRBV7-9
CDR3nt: TGTGCCCGATCACCCTTATCGGGATACACAGATACGCAGTATTTT
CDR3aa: CARSPLSGYTDTQYF

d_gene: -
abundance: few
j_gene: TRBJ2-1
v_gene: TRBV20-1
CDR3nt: TGCAGCGCGGGCCGGACGGGAGAAGTCCTAGAATACAATGAGCAGTTCTTC
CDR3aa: CSAGRTGEVLEYNEQFF

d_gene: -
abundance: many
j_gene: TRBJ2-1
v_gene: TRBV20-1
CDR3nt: TGCAGTGCTAGAGCTGAGTGGGCGGGATCCTACAATGAGCAGTTCTTC
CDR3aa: CSARAEWAGSYNEQFF

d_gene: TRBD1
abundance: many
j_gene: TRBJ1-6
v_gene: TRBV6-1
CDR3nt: TGTGCCAGTACTCTTGACAGGGGTCGTTCACCCCTCCACTTT
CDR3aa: CASTLDRGRSPLHF

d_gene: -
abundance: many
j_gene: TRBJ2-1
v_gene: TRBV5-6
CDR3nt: TGTGCCAGCAGCCCCATAGGGGGGAATGAGCAGTTCTTC
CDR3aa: CASSPIGGNEQFF

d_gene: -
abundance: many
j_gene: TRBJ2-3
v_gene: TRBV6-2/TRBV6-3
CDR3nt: TGTGCCAGCAGCCCATGGCCCGCGGGAATCCCAGATACGCAGTATTTT
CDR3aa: CASSPWPAGIPDTQYF

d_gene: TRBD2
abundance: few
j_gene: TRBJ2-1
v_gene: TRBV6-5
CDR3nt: TGTGCCTCCTGGCTAGCGGACAATGAGCAGTTCTTC
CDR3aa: CASWLADNEQFF

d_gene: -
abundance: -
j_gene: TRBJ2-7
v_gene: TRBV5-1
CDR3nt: TGCGCCAGCAGGGCCGGTCCCGTTCCATACGAGCAGTACTTC
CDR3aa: CASRAGPVPYEQYF

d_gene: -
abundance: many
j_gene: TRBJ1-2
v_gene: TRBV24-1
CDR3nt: TGTGCCACCAGTGACCTTCATGGAAATGGCTACACCTTC
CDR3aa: CATSDLHGNGYTF

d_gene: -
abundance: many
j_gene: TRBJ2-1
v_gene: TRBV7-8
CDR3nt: TGTGCCAGCAGCTTGGGAACCCCTTTCAATGAGCAGTTCTTC
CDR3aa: CASSLGTPFNEQFF

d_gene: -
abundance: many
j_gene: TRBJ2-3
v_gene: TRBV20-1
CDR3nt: TGCAGTGCTAGAGGGGGCGTCAACACAGATACGCAGTATTTT
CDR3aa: CSARGGVNTDTQYF

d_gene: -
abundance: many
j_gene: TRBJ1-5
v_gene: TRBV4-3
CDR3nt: TGCGCCAGCAGCCAGACCAGCAATCAGCCCCAGCATTTT
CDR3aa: CASSQTSNQPQHF

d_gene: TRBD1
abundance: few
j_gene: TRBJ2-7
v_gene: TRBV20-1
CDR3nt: TGCAGTGCTAGCTCCGGGACAGGGGTTCGGGAGCAGTACTTC
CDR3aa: CSASSGTGVREQYF

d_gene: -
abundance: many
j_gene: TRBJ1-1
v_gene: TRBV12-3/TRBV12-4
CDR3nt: TGTGCCAGCAGTTTAGTGGGTGAAGCTTTCTTT
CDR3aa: CASSLVGEAFF

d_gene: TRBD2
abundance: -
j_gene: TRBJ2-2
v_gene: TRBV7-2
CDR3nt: TGTGCCAGCAGCCGACCGGGACTAGCGGGAATCACCGGGGAGCTGTTTTTT
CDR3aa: CASSRPGLAGITGELFF

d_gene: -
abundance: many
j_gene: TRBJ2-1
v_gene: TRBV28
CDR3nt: TGTGCCAGCAATGCAGGGGGACTCCTGTACAATGAGCAGTTCTTC
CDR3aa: CASNAGGLLYNEQFF